This record concerns one TCR beta chain sequence. Germline V lookup: CDR1 LNHDA, CDR2 SQIVND (reference sequence). The CDR3 is 13 residues long. V lost 6 bases and J lost 1; bases outside the gene matches: 2. The sample belongs to a study of blood T cell repertoires in COVID-19. Study overall: PBMCs, B-cell-depleted T cells, or T cells provided the cDNA or gDNA that made up the material.

Profiling relied on immunoSEQ multiplex PCR, and the TCRdb table lists in-frame clones only, not all of them. The sample yields about 130,000 clones, over 60% seen once. The sample consisted of peripheral blood. This sequence originates from a man aged 40-55 years with active or convalescent COVID-19. The chain couples TRBV19 to TRBJ1-1; 7 nucleotides line up with TRBD1. The CDR3 region is CASRTGRNTEAFF. The DNA of the CDR3 is TGTGCCAGTAGGACAGGGAGGAACACTGAAGCTTTCTTT.